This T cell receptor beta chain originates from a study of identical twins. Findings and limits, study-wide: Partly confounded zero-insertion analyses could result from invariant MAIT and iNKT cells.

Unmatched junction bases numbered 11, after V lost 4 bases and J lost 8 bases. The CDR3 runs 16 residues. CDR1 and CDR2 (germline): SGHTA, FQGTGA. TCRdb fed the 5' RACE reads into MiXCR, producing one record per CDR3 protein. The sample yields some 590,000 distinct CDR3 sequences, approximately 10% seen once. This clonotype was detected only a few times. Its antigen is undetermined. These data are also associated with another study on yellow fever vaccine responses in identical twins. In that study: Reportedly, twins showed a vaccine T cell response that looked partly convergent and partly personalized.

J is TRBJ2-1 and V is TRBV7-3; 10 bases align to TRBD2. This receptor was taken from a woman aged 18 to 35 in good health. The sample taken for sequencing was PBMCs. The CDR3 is CASSSPSSGGADEQFF. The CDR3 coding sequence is TGTGCCAGCAGCTCCCCCTCCAGCGGGGGGGCGGATGAGCAGTTCTTC.